This T cell receptor (beta chain) appears in the sequencing data of a study of CD8 T cells in ankylosing spondylitis. On this clonotype: The antigen is unknown.

Points from the study as a whole: Among TCR beta sequences, a motif of about 8 highly homologous variants appeared characteristic of ankylosing spondylitis blood. Clones that were linked to disease were CD8+ and were relatively rare in peripheral blood.

Quantitative 5'-RACE was performed with molecular barcodes, and it yielded the TCR beta libraries. TCRdb processed the 5' RACE reads anew with MiXCR; each CDR3 protein has one entry. The sample holds around 150,000 distinct CDR3 sequences, around 43% seen once. The receptor comes from a male donor with ankylosing spondylitis. Sequencing was performed on synovial fluid, either unsorted or a sorted T cell fraction (not recorded which).

CDR3 sequence: CASSLGGLGSPLHF. The CDR3 DNA follows: TGTGCCAGCAGTTTAGGAGGGCTGGGTTCACCCCTCCACTTT. This chain links TRBV27 with TRBJ1-6; D unresolved. The V gene's germline CDR1 is MNHEY and CDR2 SMNVEV (reference sequence). Trimming pared 2 bases from V and 9 bases from J, leaving 11 bases between. The CDR3 contains 14 residues.